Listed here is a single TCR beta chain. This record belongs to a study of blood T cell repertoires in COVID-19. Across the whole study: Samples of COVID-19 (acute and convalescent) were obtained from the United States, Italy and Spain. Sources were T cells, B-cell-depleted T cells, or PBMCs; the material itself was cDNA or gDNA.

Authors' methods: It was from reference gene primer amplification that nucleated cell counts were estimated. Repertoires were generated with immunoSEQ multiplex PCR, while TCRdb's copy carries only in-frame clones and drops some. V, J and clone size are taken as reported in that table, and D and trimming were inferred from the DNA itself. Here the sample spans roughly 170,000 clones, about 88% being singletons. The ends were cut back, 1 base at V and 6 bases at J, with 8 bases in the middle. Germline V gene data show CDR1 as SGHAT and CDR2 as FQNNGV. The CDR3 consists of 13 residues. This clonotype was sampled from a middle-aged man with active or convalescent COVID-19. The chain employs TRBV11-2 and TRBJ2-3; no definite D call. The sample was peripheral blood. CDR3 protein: CASSLGRWDTQYF. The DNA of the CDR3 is TGTGCCAGCAGCTTAGGGCGGTGGGATACGCAGTATTTT.